These 11 T cell receptor beta chains were sequenced from one sample in a study of Tregs in tolerant kidney transplant recipients. The assay was immunoSEQ multiplex PCR, and TCRdb's table has in-frame clones only and misses some. The sample holds about 14,000 clones. Related graft donors supplied nonmyeloablative bone marrow transplants, and mixed chimerism was transient. The sample consisted of CD8+ T cells from blood (PBMCs), taken 6 months after the transplant. The receptors stem from a human patient who received a combined kidney and bone marrow transplant. T cells may partly derive from the graft donor.

A note on this clone: The read ends 3 residues shy of where the CDR3 ends; the end is completed using the germline J gene. V gene TRBV20-1 combines with J gene TRBJ2-3, with D possibly being TRBD1 (6 bases). CDR1 and CDR2 (germline): DFQATT, SNEGSKA (reference sequence). CDR3 size: 12 residues. CDR3 in amino acids: CRGASPVDTQYF. CDR3 bases read: TGCAGGGGGGCCTCCCCTGTGGATACG.

About this clone itself: The read comes to an end 3 residues before the CDR3 does, leaving the germline J gene to fill in the end. This chain connects TRBV20-1 to TRBJ1-4; 7 bases line up with TRBD1. The CDR3 consists of 15 residues. The germline V gene encodes CDR1 DFQATT and CDR2 SNEGSKA (reference sequence). Losses at the gene ends were 0 bases for V and 6 bases for J; bases not matched to a gene: 7. The CDR3 region is CSARDRDSGYEKLFF. The sequenced part of the CDR3 DNA is TGCAGTGCTAGAGATAGGGACAGTGGTTATGAAAAA.

Remarks on this clone: The missing CDR3 end, 3 residues past where the read stops, is filled in from the germline J gene. The V gene is TRBV2, the J gene TRBJ2-7, with 12 bases lining up with TRBD2. CDR1 is SNHLY, CDR2 FYNNEI, per germline. The CDR3 contains 14 residues. Germline trimming cut 6 bases from V and 3 bases from J; bases unmatched to any gene: 3. This CDR3 reads CASSALAGGYEQYF. The sequenced part of the CDR3 DNA is TGTGCCAGCAGCGCACTAGCGGGGGGCTACGAG.

As to this clone: The read ends 3 residues before the CDR3 terminus; that terminus is restored from the germline J gene. This chain links TRBV7-9 with TRBJ1-5; no definite D call. V was trimmed by 5 bases and J by 4 bases, leaving 9 bases between them. Germline CDR1 SEHNR, CDR2 FQNEAQ (reference sequence). This CDR3 comprises 13 residues. CDR3 residues: CASSPEGNQPQHF. CDR3 DNA, as far as it was read: TGTGCCAGCAGCCCGGAAGGGAATCAGCCC. The variable domain in full, completed from reference TRBV7-9 and TRBJ1-5, reads DTGVSQNPRHKITKRGQNVTFRCDPISEHNRLYWYRQTLGQGPEFLTYFQNEAQLEKSRLLSDRFSAERPKGSFSTLEIQRTEQGDSAMYLCASSPEGNQPQHFGDGTRLSIL.

Comments on this clone: The read terminates 3 residues ahead of where the CDR3 ends, so the germline J gene completes it. This chain joins TRBV20-1 and TRBJ2-5; 7 bases agree with TRBD1. The CDR3 has 15 residues. The trim removed 2 bases at V and 4 bases at J, leaving 10 bases unmatched. Germline-derived CDR1 and CDR2 are DFQATT and SNEGSKA (reference sequence). CDR3 protein: CSARPITGTAETQYF. The covered CDR3 bases are TGCAGTGCTAGACCAATAACCGGGACAGCAGAGACC.

Points on this clone: The CDR3 end lies 3 residues beyond the end of the read and is filled in from the germline J gene. V is TRBV19 and J is TRBJ2-1, with a tentative D call TRBD1 (6 bases). Germline V gene sequence: CDR1 LNHDA, CDR2 SQIVND (reference sequence). The CDR3 is 13 amino acids. V was shortened by 1 base and J by 9 bases, with 10 bases between the two germline ends. The covered CDR3 bases are TGTGCCAGTAGTATAGGCACAGGGCTTGAG. Protein: CASSIGTGLE. In full, the CDR3 is CASSIGTGLEQFF. Together with reference TRBV19 and TRBJ2-1, the CDR3 gives the full variable domain: DGGITQSPKYLFRKEGQNVTLSCEQNLNHDAMYWYRQDPGQGLRLIYYSQIVNDFQKGDIAEGYSVSREKKESFPLTVTSAQKNPTAFYLCASSIGTGLEQFFGPGTRLTVL.

Remarks on this clone: The CDR3 end is not reached by the read, which stops 3 residues before it; the germline J gene fills it in. The chain carries TRBV7-2 and TRBJ2-7, with 9 positions matching TRBD1. The V gene end was trimmed by 4 bases and the J gene end by 3 bases; junction bases not matched to a gene: 4. The CDR3 is made up of 14 amino acids. CDR1 and CDR2 (germline): SGHTA, FQGNSA. The CDR3 bases that were read are TGTGCCAGCAGCTGGCCGGGACAGGGCTACGAG. Its translation: CASSWPGQGYE. The CDR3 in its entirety is CASSWPGQGYEQYF.

Regarding this clone: Coverage ceases 3 residues before the CDR3 finishes, and the germline J gene fills in the end. This chain joins TRBV6-2 or TRBV6-3 and TRBJ2-7; TRBD2 matches at 8 bases. After removal of 1 base from V and 5 bases from J, the junction contained 10 bases not matched to a gene. The CDR3 totals 16 residues. Germline V gene lookup returns CDR1 MNHEY and CDR2 SVGEGT. The CDR3 reads CASSYFPSGPANEQYF. The sequenced part of the CDR3 DNA is TGTGCCAGCAGTTACTTTCCTAGCGGGCCCGCTAACGAG.

To note about this clone: The read ends 3 residues shy of where the CDR3 ends; the end is completed using the germline J gene. J is TRBJ2-7 and V is TRBV7-6, with TRBD1 matching over 7 bases. The trim removed 1 base at V and 0 bases at J, leaving 6 bases unmatched. CDR1 and CDR2 (germline): SGHVS, FNYEAQ. CDR3 size: 16 residues. The CDR3 sequence is CASSLEPGGDSYEQYF. CDR3 DNA (partial): TGTGCCAGCAGCTTAGAGCCAGGGGGAGACTCCTACGAG.

CDR3 region: CASSILSLWDNEQFF. The CDR3 DNA, read in part, is TGTGCCAGTAGCATACTTAGCCTCTGGGACAATGAG. This rearrangement joins TRBV19 to TRBJ2-1; D is unclear. Read sequence stops 3 residues before the CDR3 end, and the germline J gene provides the missing end. The CDR3 has 15 residues. The germline V gene encodes CDR1 LNHDA and CDR2 SQIVND (reference sequence). V was trimmed by 6 bases and J by 5 bases, leaving 17 bases between them.

Concerning this clone itself: The missing CDR3 end, 3 residues past where the read stops, is filled in from the germline J gene. The rearrangement links TRBV19 to TRBJ2-7; the match to TRBD1 covers 8 bases. CDR3 size: 14 residues. With 1 base clipped from V and 2 bases from J, the junction kept 1 base outside the gene matches. Germline CDR1 LNHDA, CDR2 SQIVND (reference sequence). The sequenced CDR3 bases are TGTGCCAGTAGTATAGGCAGGGGGCCCTACGAG. Translated: CASSIGRGPYE. The complete CDR3 sequence is CASSIGRGPYEQYF.